One sample yielded the 14 T cell receptor beta chains listed below, sequenced in a study of siplizumab effects on memory and regulatory T cells. Sequencing was performed with immunoSEQ multiplex PCR; in TCRdb, only in-frame clones are kept and a portion is missing. The repertoire holds under 110,000 clones, with around 90% as singletons. Sequences were obtained from non-Treg CD4+ T cells sorted from blood. The receptors derive from a human donor in good health.

This clone was observed a single time. This chain joins TRBV19 and TRBJ2-5, with 11 bases that match TRBD1. The V segment lost 5 bases and the J segment 3 bases; nucleotides outside the gene matches: 8. This CDR3 spans 16 amino acids. The germline V gene encodes CDR1 LNHDA and CDR2 SQIVND (reference sequence). In DNA form, the CDR3 reads TGTGCCAGTAGTCATTTAAAGGGACAGGGGGAAGAGACCCAGTACTTC. As protein: CASSHLKGQGEETQYF.

CDR3 sequence (DNA): TGTGCCAGCAGTACAATGGGGCAAACCGGGGAGCTGTTTTTT. Its protein is CASSTMGQTGELFF. This sequence joins TRBV6-1 and TRBJ2-2, with D tentatively TRBD1 (5 bases). Germline assignment: CDR1 MNHNS and CDR2 SASEGT. The CDR3 extends over 14 amino acids. Trimming cost V 5 bases and J 5 bases, with 12 bases left between them.

The chain couples TRBV7-9 to TRBJ1-2; 9 bases are a match to TRBD1. CDR1 and CDR2 from the germline V gene are SEHNR and FQNEAQ (reference sequence). V lost 3 bases, J lost 7 bases, and 6 bases stayed unmatched. The CDR3 is 14 residues long. Here the CDR3 reads CASSLSGQGGGYTF. The DNA of the CDR3 is TGTGCCAGCAGCTTGTCGGGACAGGGTGGTGGCTACACCTTC. The variable domain in full, with the rest retrieved from reference TRBV7-9 and TRBJ1-2, is DTGVSQNPRHKITKRGQNVTFRCDPISEHNRLYWYRQTLGQGPEFLTYFQNEAQLEKSRLLSDRFSAERPKGSFSTLEIQRTEQGDSAMYLCASSLSGQGGGYTFGSGTRLTVV.

A remark on this clone: Additional DNA sequences in this sample encode the identical CDR3. CDR3 amino acids: CASSLVVTSEYEQYF. The DNA of the CDR3 is TGTGCCAGCAGCTTAGTGGTGACTAGTGAATACGAGCAGTACTTC. The chain couples TRBV7-2 to TRBJ2-7, with D perhaps matching TRBD2 (6 bases). The germline V gene encodes CDR1 SGHTA and CDR2 FQGNSA. The germline V and J ends were trimmed by 1 base and 4 bases, with 14 bases remaining between them. The CDR3 covers 15 residues.

The CDR3 protein is CASSLDRLPGGEETQYF. In DNA form, the CDR3 reads TGTGCCAGCAGCTTAGATCGTTTACCGGGAGGAGAAGAGACCCAGTACTTC. This chain links TRBV11-3 with TRBJ2-5; 7 bases agree with TRBD2. Germline V gene data show CDR1 as SGHNT and CDR2 as YENEEA. V lost 0 bases and J lost 3; bases outside the gene matches: 10. This CDR3 contains 17 residues.

The chain is built from TRBV2 and TRBJ2-2; D possibly corresponds to TRBD2 (5 bases). The germline CDR1 and CDR2 sequences are SNHLY and FYNNEI. Trimming pared 3 bases from V and 0 bases from J, leaving 11 bases between. CDR3 length: 16 amino acids. The CDR3 spells CASSEAAAANTGELFF. CDR3 bases: TGTGCCAGCAGTGAGGCAGCGGCCGCGAACACCGGGGAGCTGTTTTTT.

This clone showed up just once. This chain links TRBV6-6 with TRBJ1-1; D is perhaps TRBD1 (5 bases). CDR3 length: 14 amino acids. V gave up 4 bases and J gave up 3 bases, with 12 bases separating them. Per the germline V gene, CDR1 is MNHNY and CDR2 is SVGAGI (reference sequence). The CDR3 loop is CASSSQGRYTEAFF. The CDR3 nucleotides are TGTGCCAGCAGTTCCCAGGGAAGATACACTGAAGCTTTCTTT.

This rearrangement joins TRBV5-4 to TRBJ2-7; TRBD1 might be the D (6 bases). This CDR3 is built from 13 residues. The germline CDR1 and CDR2 sequences are SGHNT and YYREEE (reference sequence). V was clipped by 6 bases and J by 5 bases, with 15 bases between them. This CDR3 reads CASTLGPGDEQYF. The CDR3 nucleotides read TGTGCCAGCACCCTGGGGCCAGGGGACGAGCAGTACTTC. Variable domain in full (rest from reference TRBV5-4 and TRBJ2-7): ETGVTQSPTHLIKTRGQQVTLRCSSQSGHNTVSWYQQALGQGPQFIFQYYREEENGRGNFPPRFSGLQFPNYSSELNVNALELDDSALYLCASTLGPGDEQYFGPGTRLTVT.

This clone was seen a handful of times. The CDR3 loop is CASSLGTNYGYTF. The CDR3 DNA is TGTGCCAGCAGCTTGGGCACTAACTATGGCTACACCTTC. This chain uses TRBV11-2 with TRBJ1-2; D is ambiguous. Germline loops: CDR1 SGHAT, CDR2 FQNNGV. CDR3 length equals 13 residues. Trimming removed 3 bases from V and 0 bases from J, with 5 bases in between.

This rearrangement joins TRBV27 to TRBJ1-1, with D perhaps TRBD1 (6 bases). Per germline, CDR1 MNHEY and CDR2 SMNVEV (reference sequence). Deletions cut 4 bases from V and 0 bases from J, with 6 bases between. CDR3 length: 13 amino acids. The CDR3 loop reads CASSWTVNTEAFF. The DNA for the CDR3 is TGTGCCAGCAGTTGGACAGTGAACACTGAAGCTTTCTTT.

The chain recombines TRBV5-4 with TRBJ2-2, with D possibly matching TRBD2 (5 bases). Between the trimmed V and J ends, which lost 0 bases and 6 bases, there was a span of 9 bases. The CDR3 runs to 14 residues. Germline V gene data show CDR1 as SGHNT and CDR2 as YYREEE (reference sequence). The CDR3 nucleotides read TGTGCCAGCAGCTTGGACTGGAGGTCCGGGGAGCTGTTTTTT. It translates to CASSLDWRSGELFF.

The chain links TRBV7-2 to TRBJ2-2; D not certain. The CDR3 runs to 14 residues. CDR1 and CDR2 from the germline V gene are SGHTA and FQGNSA. The V end lost 4 bases, the J end lost 6 bases, and 12 bases lay between the germline ends. Here the CDR3 DNA reads TGTGCCAGCAGCTCTCGAAGGTTGGCCGGGGAGCTGTTTTTT. It codes for CASSSRRLAGELFF.

The chain couples TRBV4-1 to TRBJ2-3, with 7 bases aligning to TRBD2. CDR1 MGHRA and CDR2 YSYEKL come from the germline V gene. Germline trimming cut 0 bases from V and 0 bases from J; bases unmatched to any gene: 9. CDR3 length equals 18 residues. This CDR3 is CASSQDLWGGSSTDTQYF. The CDR3 DNA is TGCGCCAGCAGCCAAGATCTTTGGGGCGGGAGTAGCACAGATACGCAGTATTTT.

Here the CDR3 reads CASRKISDTQYF. The CDR3 bases are TGCGCCAGCAGAAAAATATCGGATACGCAGTATTTT. The J gene is TRBJ2-3, the V gene TRBV5-1; D uncertain. With 5 bases removed from V and 6 bases from J, the gap between germline ends came to 10 bases. This CDR3 comprises 12 residues. The germline gives CDR1 SGHRS, CDR2 YFSETQ.